The rows below give T cell receptor beta chains drawn from one sample of a study of shared clonotypes between healthy human individuals. TCRdb's table, derived via immunoSEQ multiplex PCR, lists solely in-frame clones and lacks some. The sample records about 680,000 clones, about 91% being singletons. Sequenced: naive CD8+ T cells sorted from blood. These receptors all come from a man younger than 45 in good health. Each CDR3 is given with its conserved first and last residue. The D gene is left open where the match is weak. Only part of the rows carry a size: once, few, many, or a class if the clone is expanded.

>TRBD2|.|TRBV29-1|TRBJ2-3
CSVEGGRNADTQYF
TGCAGCGTTGAGGGCGGGAGAAACGCAGATACGCAGTATTTT
>TRBD2|once|TRBV7-7|TRBJ2-1
CASSLGLAGVNEQFF
TGTGCTAGCAGCTTGGGACTAGCGGGAGTAAACGAGCAGTTCTTC
>.|.|TRBV7-2|TRBJ2-5
CASSPTGRSETQYF
TGTGCCAGCAGCCCCACGGGGAGGTCAGAGACCCAGTACTTC
>.|.|TRBV6-5|TRBJ2-5
CASSYWGARETQYF
TGTGCCAGCAGTTACTGGGGGGCCCGAGAGACCCAGTACTTC
>TRBD2|.|TRBV10-3|TRBJ2-5
CAIKQAGVSQETQYF
TGTGCCATCAAACAAGCGGGAGTGAGCCAAGAGACCCAGTACTTC
>.|.|TRBV18|TRBJ2-5
CASSPWETLQETQYF
TGTGCCAGCTCTCCGTGGGAAACCCTACAAGAGACCCAGTACTTC
>.|once|TRBV5-1|TRBJ2-1
CASSLSRNNEQFF
TGCGCCAGCAGCCTTTCTAGGAACAATGAGCAGTTCTTC
>.|.|TRBV6-6|TRBJ1-5
CASSYSTDQPQHF
TGTGCCAGCAGTTACTCGACGGATCAGCCCCAGCATTTT
>.|.|TRBV9|TRBJ2-7
CASSVEGTSYEQYF
TGTGCCAGCAGCGTAGAGGGGACCAGCTACGAGCAGTACTTC
>.|once|TRBV5-5|TRBJ2-3
CASSDEWRDIGSTDTQYF
TGTGCCAGCAGCGACGAGTGGCGAGACATAGGAAGCACAGATACGCAGTATTTT
>.|.|TRBV14|TRBJ2-1
CASSQAPTLGQFF
TGTGCCAGCAGCCAAGCCCCGACCTTAGGGCAGTTCTTC
>.|.|TRBV14|TRBJ1-2
CASSQDRSPAIGYTF
TGTGCCAGCAGCCAAGATCGTTCACCCGCTATCGGCTACACCTTC
>TRBD1|.|TRBV6-5|TRBJ1-5
CASSPTGGHQPQHF
TGTGCCAGCAGCCCGACAGGGGGCCATCAGCCCCAGCATTTT
>.|once|TRBV5-5|TRBJ2-3
CASSFSAVTTGASDTQYF
TGTGCCAGCAGCTTTAGTGCGGTGACAACGGGTGCCTCAGATACGCAGTATTTT
>.|.|TRBV7-3|TRBJ2-1
CASSLLLKGQVEQFF
TGTGCCAGCAGCTTACTATTGAAGGGGCAGGTAGAGCAGTTCTTC
>.|.|TRBV13|TRBJ2-7
CASRPRTDSYEQYF
TGTGCCAGCAGACCCAGGACAGACTCCTACGAGCAGTACTTC
>.|once|TRBV18|TRBJ2-7
CASSPPHTPAYEQYF
TGTGCCAGCTCCCCCCCCCACACACCAGCCTACGAGCAGTACTTC
>.|.|TRBV13|TRBJ2-7
CASSSPLSDEQYF
TGTGCCAGCAGCTCCCCCCTGTCGGACGAGCAGTACTTC
>.|.|TRBV11-2|TRBJ2-7
CASSLISAAYSYEQYF
TGTGCCAGCAGCTTAATAAGCGCTGCCTATTCCTACGAGCAGTACTTC
>.|.|TRBV7-3|TRBJ2-7
CASSLKPANEQYF
TGTGCCAGCAGCTTAAAACCAGCAAACGAGCAGTACTTC
>.|once|TRBV7-9|TRBJ1-2
CASSTSGDEFNYGYTF
TGTGCCAGCAGTACAAGCGGGGACGAGTTTAACTATGGCTACACCTTC
>TRBD2|.|TRBV27|TRBJ2-1
CASSQLAGGRDNEQFF
TGTGCCAGCAGTCAACTAGCGGGAGGTAGGGACAATGAGCAGTTCTTC
>TRBD1|.|TRBV2|TRBJ1-1
CASNYESGTGSTEAFF
TGTGCCAGCAATTACGAGTCCGGGACAGGGAGCACTGAAGCTTTCTTT
>.|.|TRBV9|TRBJ2-3
CASSVGRDTQYF
TGTGCCAGCAGCGTAGGGAGAGATACGCAGTATTTT
>.|.|TRBV9|TRBJ2-7
CASSGRREGDEQYF
TGTGCCAGCAGCGGACGGAGGGAGGGGGACGAGCAGTACTTC
>TRBD2|.|TRBV27|TRBJ2-5
CASSPRAGLSETQYF
TGTGCCAGCAGTCCCCGGGCGGGACTATCAGAGACCCAGTACTTC
>TRBD1|.|TRBV7-9|TRBJ2-7
CASSSWGTGAYEQYF
TGTGCCAGCAGCTCTTGGGGGACAGGGGCCTACGAGCAGTACTTC
>TRBD2|.|TRBV6-5|TRBJ2-1
CASSQTSGGYNEQFF
TGTGCCAGCAGTCAAACTAGCGGAGGCTACAATGAGCAGTTCTTC
>.|.|TRBV27|TRBJ2-1
CASSSNWDSRWSYNEQFF
TGTGCCAGCAGTTCGAACTGGGATAGCCGGTGGTCCTACAATGAGCAGTTCTTC
>.|.|TRBV27|TRBJ2-7
CASSLRTAKGEQYF
TGTGCCAGCAGTCTCCGGACTGCCAAGGGCGAGCAGTACTTC
>.|.|TRBV4-3|TRBJ2-2
CASSQEGHPANTGELFF
TGCGCCAGCAGCCAAGAGGGACATCCCGCGAACACCGGGGAGCTGTTTTTT
>TRBD2|.|TRBV15|TRBJ2-5
CATSSTSRGTSGIQETQYF
TGTGCCACCAGCAGCACATCTCGGGGGACTAGCGGGATCCAAGAGACCCAGTACTTC
>TRBD2|.|TRBV11-2|TRBJ2-1
CASGYSGSSYNEQFF
TGTGCCAGCGGTTATAGCGGGAGCTCCTACAATGAGCAGTTCTTC
>.|.|TRBV30|TRBJ2-5
CAWKPSTGRGQETQYF
TGTGCCTGGAAACCTTCCACAGGTCGGGGACAAGAGACCCAGTACTTC
>.|.|TRBV11-2|TRBJ1-2
CASLGGRGFMDGYTF
TGTGCCAGTCTCGGCGGCAGGGGCTTTATGGATGGCTACACCTTC
>.|.|TRBV28|TRBJ2-7
CASSVDTAYEQYF
TGTGCCAGCAGTGTGGACACCGCCTACGAGCAGTACTTC
>.|.|TRBV2|TRBJ2-3
CASRVSPGETDTQYF
TGTGCCAGCAGGGTGTCGCCAGGGGAAACAGATACGCAGTATTTT
>.|.|TRBV12-2|TRBJ2-7
CASRFGGKWMDGTKPTEIYEQYF
TGTGCAAGTCGCTTCGGTGGAAAATGGATGGACGGGACGAAACCAACGGAAATCTACGAGCAGTACTTC
>.|.|TRBV28|TRBJ2-3
CASGPTDTQYF
TGTGCCAGCGGGCCCACAGATACGCAGTATTTT
>TRBD2|.|TRBV28|TRBJ2-3
CASSLAGVTDTQYF
TGTGCCAGCAGTTTAGCGGGAGTTACAGATACGCAGTATTTT
>TRBD2|.|TRBV4-3|TRBJ2-1
CASSQELAGASSYNEQFF
TGCGCCAGCAGCCAAGAACTAGCGGGAGCGAGCTCCTACAATGAGCAGTTCTTC
>.|.|TRBV28|TRBJ2-2
CASSFQGGTGELFF
TGTGCCAGCAGTTTTCAGGGAGGCACCGGGGAGCTGTTTTTT
>.|.|TRBV6-1|TRBJ1-5
CASSKGSNQPQHF
TGTGCCAGCAGTAAGGGAAGCAATCAGCCCCAGCATTTT
>TRBD2|.|TRBV5-6|TRBJ2-5
CASSKPLAGKGEETQYF
TGTGCCAGCAGCAAACCACTAGCGGGAAAAGGCGAGGAGACCCAGTACTTC
>.|.|TRBV2|TRBJ1-5
CASSNYNQPQHF
TGTGCCAGCAGTAACTATAATCAGCCCCAGCATTTT
>.|.|TRBV28|TRBJ1-5
CASLLRDTYQPQHF
TGTGCCAGCCTTCTTAGAGACACATATCAGCCCCAGCATTTT